This TCR beta chain was obtained from a study of read filtering for tumor transcriptome and immune sequencing (dated by TCRdb to 2019 to 2021). Study-wide context: Of the patients in the cohort, under 20 were male and around 15 were female, and their mean age was approximately 70 years, with a range of roughly 40 to 80. By revised international staging, roughly 8 patients were R-ISS I, under 20 were R-ISS II and over five were R-ISS III. Whole-transcriptome libraries were prepared with the TruSeq RNA Access Library Prep Kit after DNase treatment. TCR repertoires obtained by targeted immune repertoire sequencing and by bulk whole-transcriptome sequencing performed on the same bone marrow samples were compared. TCR-region mapped reads per sample ranged from about 4 to 10.27 million with IR-seq versus only roughly 75 to 1,300 with RNA-seq. As a main aim, a read-filtering strategy for immune repertoire data was addressed, with the specific question being whether clonotypes supported by a single read should be removed. Broad study findings and their caveats: In IR-seq, single-read clonotypes were approximately 80% of clonotypes but approximately 3.7% of total reads; in RNA-seq they were approximately 73% of clonotypes and less than 45% of reads. Clonotypes were captured by IR-seq at much higher depth and more reliably than by RNA-seq, and smaller IR-seq throughput was sufficient for identification of most shared clonotypes. The sorted CD138-negative fraction was composed of a mixed bone marrow immune population rather than of purified T cells. Removing single-read clonotypes increased the correlation between IR-seq and RNA-seq shared clonotype proportions.

Sequences SGHTA (CDR1) and FQGTGA (CDR2) are obtained from the germline V gene. The CDR3 runs 12 amino acids, cysteine and phenylalanine included. The sequence is cut down to CDR3 DNA, 36 bases in frame from base 1. Ten or more counts support this clonotype. Its antigen remains undetermined. The junction departs from germline at one end; a sequencing error may be responsible. Every patient had bone marrow sampled at the time of active disease. Bone marrow mononuclear cells were isolated by Ficoll-Hypaque density gradient centrifugation. To remove myeloma plasma cells, the cells were labeled with CD138 magnetic microbeads on a MACS separator, and CD138-negative cells were then collected by negative selection. Flow cytometry on an Attune NxT with CD138 antibodies was used to check the purity of the isolated cells. Total RNA was extracted using TRIzol reagent and was quantified on a NanoDrop spectrophotometer. For each patient, the CD138-negative bone marrow sample underwent paired RNA-seq and IR-seq.

Starting from approximately 400 ng RNA, TCR libraries were constructed with the Immunoverse kit using molecular barcoded adaptors that cover the alpha/delta and beta/gamma chains. TCR library preparation used the same RNA that was used for transcriptome sequencing. Sequencing of the TCR libraries was done on an Illumina HiSeq 4000 with 2 x 150 cycles. The paper's data handling went like this. TCR reads were aligned to human V, D, J and C references and assembled into CDR3 clonotypes with MiXCR, including quality filtering and error correction. Clonotype counts and gene usage diversity were analyzed with the tcR package in R. Raw mapping reads were checked after the RNA-seq reads had been mapped by STAR aligner version 2.5.3a onto the human GRCh37 genome. To test how sequencing depth affected the clonotypes detected, IR-seq fastq files were randomly downsampled with Seqtk 1.3. TCRdb reanalyzed the raw reads on its own, using fastp at Q25 for trimming and MiXCR for clone calling, and kept in-frame beta chains. Each entry is one CDR3 protein sequence, shown with its most common DNA and genes. Clone size and V and J calls follow TCRdb, not the original study. This sample lists around 130,000 distinct CDR3 sequences; roughly 13% were detected once. In total, the top ten clones hold around 8.3% of the sample.

The sequence links TRBV7-3 to TRBJ2-1, with the D segment possibly TRBD1 or TRBD2, each aligning over 5 bases. This receptor was taken from a donor over 35 with multiple myeloma. The specimen was a population of CD138-negative cells sorted from bone marrow. The cell subset or site label, as the study defines it: bone marrow mononuclear cells depleted of CD138+ plasma/myeloma cells by negative magnetic selection. The nucleotide sequence is given as TGTGCCAGCAGCATAACCGGGGACGAGCAGTTCTTC. This sequence encodes CASSITGDEQFF.